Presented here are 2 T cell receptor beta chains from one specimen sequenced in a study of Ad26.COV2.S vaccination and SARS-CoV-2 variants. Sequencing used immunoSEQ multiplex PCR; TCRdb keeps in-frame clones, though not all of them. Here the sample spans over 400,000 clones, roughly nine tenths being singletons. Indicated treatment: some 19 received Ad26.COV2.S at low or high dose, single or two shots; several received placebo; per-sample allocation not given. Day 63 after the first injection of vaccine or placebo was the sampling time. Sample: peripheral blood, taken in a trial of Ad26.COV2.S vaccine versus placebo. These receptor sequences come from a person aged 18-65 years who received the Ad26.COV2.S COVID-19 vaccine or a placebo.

The CDR3 sequence: CASRRVANYGYTF. CDR3 DNA: TGTGCCAGTCGTAGGGTAGCAAACTATGGCTACACCTTC. The V call is TRBV6-5, the J call TRBJ1-2, with D uncertain. Trimming cost V 9 bases and J 2 bases, with 13 bases left between them. CDR1 and CDR2 from the germline V gene are MNHEY and SVGAGI. The CDR3 has 13 residues.

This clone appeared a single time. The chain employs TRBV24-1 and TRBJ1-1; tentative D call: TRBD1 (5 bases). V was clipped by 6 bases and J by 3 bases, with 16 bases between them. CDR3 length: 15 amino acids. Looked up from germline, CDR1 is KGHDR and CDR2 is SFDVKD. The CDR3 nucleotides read TGTGCCACCAGTCCCATGGGGCAGGCGGACACTGAAGCTTTCTTT. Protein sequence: CATSPMGQADTEAFF.